The sequence of this T cell receptor beta chain was determined in a study of cytomegalovirus exposure and HLA in healthy donors. Notes on the study in general: Confirmation was obtained in vitro that three CMV-associated chains are specific for CMV antigens. Rare sequences made up most TCRs, while some public TCRs were found in many donors. First-cohort TCR clusters tended to co-occur in the 120 or so validation repertoires, a later analysis found.

The donors were part of the validation cohort, which consisted of some 120 subjects and was separate from the first cohort of about 670 subjects. Generated by immunoSEQ multiplex PCR, the TCRdb table keeps only in-frame clones and is missing some. The profile shows tens of thousands of clones, roughly 94% of them singletons. V dropped 2 bases and J dropped 3 bases, with 11 bases sitting between them. The CDR3 contains 14 residues. In germline, CDR1 is SGHDT, CDR2 YYEEEE. Points on this clone: Its matching antigen is unknown.

Sequenced material: PBMCs. V and J are TRBV5-6 and TRBJ2-5, with a possible D match to TRBD2 (7 bases). This TCR was sampled from a woman aged 18-29 years in good health and CMV-seropositive. CDR3 amino acids: CASSFTGREETQYF. The CDR3 nucleotides are TGTGCCAGCAGCTTTACAGGGAGGGAAGAGACCCAGTACTTC.